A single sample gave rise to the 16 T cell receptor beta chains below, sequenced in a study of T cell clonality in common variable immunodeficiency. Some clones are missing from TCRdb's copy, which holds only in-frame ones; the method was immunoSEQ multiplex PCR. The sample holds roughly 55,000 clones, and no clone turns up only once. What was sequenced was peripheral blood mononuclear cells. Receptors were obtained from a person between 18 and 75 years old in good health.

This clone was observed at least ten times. Partial CDR3 DNA: TGTGCCAGCAGCTTGTTTGGGGCAATGAACACTGAA. Its translation: CASSLFGAMNTE. The whole CDR3 is CASSLFGAMNTEAFF. The gene calls are TRBV5-4 and TRBJ1-1; perhaps TRBD1 as D (5 bases). The read ends 3 residues shy of where the CDR3 ends; the end is completed using the germline J gene. This CDR3 is built from 15 residues. V was cut by 1 base and J by 0 bases, with 10 bases left in between. Germline V gene sequence: CDR1 SGHNT, CDR2 YYREEE (reference sequence).

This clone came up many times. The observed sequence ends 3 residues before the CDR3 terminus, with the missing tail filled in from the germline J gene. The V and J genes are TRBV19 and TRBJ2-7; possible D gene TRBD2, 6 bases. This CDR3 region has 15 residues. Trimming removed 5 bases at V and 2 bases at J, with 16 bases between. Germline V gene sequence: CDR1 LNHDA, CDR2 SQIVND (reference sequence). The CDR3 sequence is CASSFPGTDTYEQYF. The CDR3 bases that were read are TGTGCCAGTAGTTTCCCCGGGACTGATACCTACGAG.

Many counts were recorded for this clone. This CDR3 reads CASSFQGSDEKLFF. The CDR3 DNA, read in part, is TGTGCCAGCAGTTTTCAGGGTTCCGATGAAAAA. V is TRBV28 and J is TRBJ1-4; a possible D gene is TRBD1 (5 bases). Coverage ceases 3 residues before the CDR3 finishes, and the germline J gene fills in the end. The CDR3 is 14 amino acids. V was shortened by 3 bases and J by 6 bases, with 11 bases between the two germline ends. Germline V lookup: CDR1 MDHEN, CDR2 SYDVKM.

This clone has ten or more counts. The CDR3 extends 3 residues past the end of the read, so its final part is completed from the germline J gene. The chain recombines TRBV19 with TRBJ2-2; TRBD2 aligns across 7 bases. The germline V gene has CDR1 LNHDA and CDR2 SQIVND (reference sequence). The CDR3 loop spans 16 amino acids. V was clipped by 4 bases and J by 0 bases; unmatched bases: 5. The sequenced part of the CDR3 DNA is TGTGCCAGTAGTACAAACAGCGGGACGAACACCGGGGAG. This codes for CASSTNSGTNTGE. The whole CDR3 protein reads CASSTNSGTNTGELFF.

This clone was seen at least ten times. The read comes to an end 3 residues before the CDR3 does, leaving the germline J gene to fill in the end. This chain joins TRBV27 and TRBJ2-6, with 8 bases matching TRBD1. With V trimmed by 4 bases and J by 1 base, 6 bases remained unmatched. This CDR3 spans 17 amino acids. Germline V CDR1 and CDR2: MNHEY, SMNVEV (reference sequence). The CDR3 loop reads CASSSDRVVSGANVLTF. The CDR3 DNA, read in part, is TGTGCCAGCAGTTCGGACAGGGTTGTATCTGGGGCCAACGTC. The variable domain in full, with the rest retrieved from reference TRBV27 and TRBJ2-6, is EAQVTQNPRYLITVTGKKLTVTCSQNMNHEYMSWYRQDPGLGLRQIYYSMNVEVTDKGDVPEGYKVSRKEKRNFPLILESPSPNQTSLYFCASSSDRVVSGANVLTFGAGSRLTVL.

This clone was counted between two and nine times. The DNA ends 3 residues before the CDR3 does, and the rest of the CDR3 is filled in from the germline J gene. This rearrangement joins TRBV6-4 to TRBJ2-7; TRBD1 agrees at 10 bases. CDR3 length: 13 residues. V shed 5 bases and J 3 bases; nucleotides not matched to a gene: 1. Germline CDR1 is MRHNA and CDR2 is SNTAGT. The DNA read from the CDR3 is TGTGCCAGCAGTAGGGACAGGGGCTACGAG. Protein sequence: CASSRDRGYE. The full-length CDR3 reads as CASSRDRGYEQYF.

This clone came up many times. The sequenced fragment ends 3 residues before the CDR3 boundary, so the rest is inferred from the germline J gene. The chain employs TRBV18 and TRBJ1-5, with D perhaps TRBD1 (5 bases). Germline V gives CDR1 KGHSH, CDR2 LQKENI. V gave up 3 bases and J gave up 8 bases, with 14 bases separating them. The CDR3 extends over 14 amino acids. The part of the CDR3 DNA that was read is TGTGCCAGCTCACCCTTCCAGGGTGTGGAGCCC. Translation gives CASSPFQGVEP. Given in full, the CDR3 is CASSPFQGVEPQHF.

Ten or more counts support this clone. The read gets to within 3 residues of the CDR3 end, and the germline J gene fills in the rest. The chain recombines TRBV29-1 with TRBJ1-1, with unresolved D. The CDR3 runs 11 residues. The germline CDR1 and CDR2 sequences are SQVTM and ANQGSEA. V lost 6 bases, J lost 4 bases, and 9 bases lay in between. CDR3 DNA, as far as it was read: TGCAGCGTCCCACTGAGCACTGAA. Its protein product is CSVPLSTE. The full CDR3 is CSVPLSTEAFF.

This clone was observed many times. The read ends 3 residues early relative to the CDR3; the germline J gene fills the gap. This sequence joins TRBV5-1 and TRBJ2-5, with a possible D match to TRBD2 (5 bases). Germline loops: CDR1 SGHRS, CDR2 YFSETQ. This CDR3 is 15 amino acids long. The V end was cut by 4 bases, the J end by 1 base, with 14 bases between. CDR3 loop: CASSRDSGVQETQYF. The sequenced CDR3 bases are TGCGCCAGCAGCCGCGATTCCGGGGTCCAAGAGACC.

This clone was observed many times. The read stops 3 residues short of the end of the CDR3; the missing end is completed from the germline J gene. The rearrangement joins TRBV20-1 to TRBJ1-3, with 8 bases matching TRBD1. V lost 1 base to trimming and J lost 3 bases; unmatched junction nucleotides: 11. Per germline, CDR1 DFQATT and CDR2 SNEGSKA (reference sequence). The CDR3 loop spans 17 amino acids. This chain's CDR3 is CSARAPTGVSFGNTIYF. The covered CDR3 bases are TGCAGTGCTAGAGCACCGACAGGGGTCTCTTTTGGAAACACC.

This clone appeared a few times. CDR3: CASSHQRSYEQYF. CDR3 DNA, as far as it was read: TGTGCCAGCTCACACCAGCGCTCCTACGAG. The rearrangement joins TRBV18 to TRBJ2-7; D is ambiguous. The read gets to within 3 residues of the CDR3 end, and the germline J gene fills in the rest. The CDR3 spans 13 residues. Per the germline V gene, CDR1 is KGHSH and CDR2 is LQKENI. Trimming left V 4 bases short and J 0 bases short, with 7 bases between.

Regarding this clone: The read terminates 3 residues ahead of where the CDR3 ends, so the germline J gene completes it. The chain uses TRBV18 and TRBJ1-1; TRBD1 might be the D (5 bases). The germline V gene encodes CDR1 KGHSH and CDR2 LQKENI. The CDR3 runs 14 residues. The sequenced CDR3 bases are TGTGCCAGCTCACCCCCCGGTGGGGGGTCCCGG. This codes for CASSPPGGGSR. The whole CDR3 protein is CASSPPGGGSRAFF. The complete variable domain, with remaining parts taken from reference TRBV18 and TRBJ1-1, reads NAGVMQNPRHLVRRRGQEARLRCSPMKGHSHVYWYRQLPEEGLKFMVYLQKENIIDESGMPKERFSAEFPKEGPSILRIQQVVRGDSAAYFCASSPPGGGSRAFFGQGTRLTVV.

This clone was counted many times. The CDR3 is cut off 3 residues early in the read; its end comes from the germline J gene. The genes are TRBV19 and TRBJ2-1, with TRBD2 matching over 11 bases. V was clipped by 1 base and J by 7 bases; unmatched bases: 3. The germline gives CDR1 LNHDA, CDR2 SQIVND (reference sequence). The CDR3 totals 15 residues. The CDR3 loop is CASSIVASGGNEQFF. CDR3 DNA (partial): TGTGCCAGTAGTATAGTGGCTAGCGGGGGGAATGAG.

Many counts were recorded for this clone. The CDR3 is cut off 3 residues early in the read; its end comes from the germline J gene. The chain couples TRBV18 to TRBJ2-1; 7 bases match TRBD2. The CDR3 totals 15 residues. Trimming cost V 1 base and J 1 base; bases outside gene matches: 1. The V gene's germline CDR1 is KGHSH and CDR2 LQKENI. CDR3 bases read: TGTGCCAGCTCACCACGGCGGGAGTCCTACAATGAG. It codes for CASSPRRESYNE. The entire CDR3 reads CASSPRRESYNEQFF.

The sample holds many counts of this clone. CDR3 bases read: TGTGCCAGCAGCCCTGCCGGACAAATAAGTCAGCCC. Its protein product is CASSPAGQISQP. The whole CDR3 region reads CASSPAGQISQPQHF. V gene TRBV5-5 combines with J gene TRBJ1-5, with a tentative D call TRBD1 (5 bases). Read sequence stops 3 residues before the CDR3 end, and the germline J gene provides the missing end. CDR1 SGHKS and CDR2 YYEKEE come from the germline V gene (reference sequence). V was trimmed by 4 bases and J by 6 bases, leaving 17 bases between them. The CDR3 has 15 residues.

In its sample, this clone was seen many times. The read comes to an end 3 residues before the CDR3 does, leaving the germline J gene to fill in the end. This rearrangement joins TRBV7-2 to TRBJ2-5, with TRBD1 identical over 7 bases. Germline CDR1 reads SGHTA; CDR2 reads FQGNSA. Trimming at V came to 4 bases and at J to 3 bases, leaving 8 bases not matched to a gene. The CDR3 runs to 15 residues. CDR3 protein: CASSSQGQAEETQYF. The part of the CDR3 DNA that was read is TGTGCCAGCAGCTCACAAGGACAGGCCGAAGAGACC. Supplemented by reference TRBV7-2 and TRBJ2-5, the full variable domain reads GAGVSQSPSNKVTEKGKDVELRCDPISGHTALYWYRQSLGQGLEFLIYFQGNSAPDKSGLPSDRFSAERTGGSVSTLTIQRTQQEDSAVYLCASSSQGQAEETQYFGPGTRLLVL.